The 10 T cell receptor beta chains presented below share a single source sample, sequenced in a study of regulatory T cells in long-lasting Graves disease. Combining iRepertoire HTBI primers with Arm-PCR of CDR3 regions, the authors built TCR beta libraries. TCRdb reprocessed the multiplex PCR reads via MiXCR and lists one record per CDR3 protein. The sample lists some 250,000 distinct CDR3 sequences; about 16% were seen once. Time point denoted: newly diagnosed GD, antithyroid drugs for less than 3 months. PBMCs provided the RNA from which the TCR library was made. The sequenced sample was peripheral blood mononuclear cells (PBMCs), obtained at new diagnosis, from a patient treated with antithyroid drugs. The receptors derive from a female donor with Graves disease.

This clonotype was detected ten times or more. This chain connects TRBV6-2 or TRBV6-3 to TRBJ2-7; 7 bases fit TRBD1. The CDR3 contains 15 residues. Trimming cost V 6 bases and J 5 bases; bases outside gene matches: 13. Germline CDR1 MNHEY, CDR2 SVGEGT. The CDR3 here is CASSNQKTGYHEQYF. CDR3 nucleotides: TGTGCCAGCAGCAACCAGAAGACAGGGTACCACGAGCAGTACTTC.

This clonotype was counted ten times or more. The J gene is TRBJ2-3, the V gene TRBV9; D remains unclear. CDR3 length: 14 amino acids. V was shortened by 0 bases and J by 2 bases, with 7 bases between the two germline ends. Per the germline V gene, CDR1 is SGDLS and CDR2 is YYNGEE. The CDR3 loop reads CASSVGTVTDTQYF. The CDR3 region has the DNA TGTGCCAGCAGCGTAGGGACGGTCACAGATACGCAGTATTTT.

Of note for this clonotype: Being one base from a much bigger clone, this may be a read error. This chain links TRBV12-3 or TRBV12-4 with TRBJ1-2, with D uncertain. This CDR3 contains 14 residues. This CDR3 is CAGSSLVTNYGYTF. The DNA of the CDR3 is TGTGCCGGCAGTTCCCTTGTGACGAACTATGGCTACACCTTC.

This clonotype has a count of ten or more. This chain joins TRBV6-1 and TRBJ2-4; TRBD2 matches at 7 bases. J lost 8 bases, V lost 10 bases, and 5 bases had no gene match. This CDR3 contains 11 residues. CDR1 is MNHNS and CDR2 is SASEGT in the germline V gene. CDR3 DNA: TGTGCCACCGGGGACTATTACATTCAGTACTTC. Its translation is CATGDYYIQYF.

This clonotype showed up just a few times. The genes are TRBV24-1 and TRBJ2-5; 11 positions agree with TRBD2. The J call may be mistaken, given a closer DNA end match to TRBJ2-1. Germline CDR1 reads KGHDR; CDR2 reads SFDVKD. This CDR3 has 16 amino acids. The CDR3 spells CATSDPTSGRGGEQFF. The CDR3 coding sequence is TGTGCCACCAGTGACCCAACTAGCGGGAGAGGGGGTGAGCAGTTCTTC.

This clonotype was recorded a few times. This rearrangement joins TRBV7-9 to TRBJ2-1; 8 bases match TRBD2. After removal of 5 bases from V and 4 bases from J, the junction contained 4 bases not matched to a gene. Germline CDR1 SEHNR, CDR2 FQNEAQ (reference sequence). This CDR3 is built from 14 residues. CDR3 amino acids: CASSRTSMYNEQFF. CDR3 coding DNA: TGTGCCAGCAGCCGGACTAGCATGTACAATGAGCAGTTCTTC.

This clonotype was seen at least ten times. The V call is TRBV6-1, the J call TRBJ2-1, with 9 bases fitting TRBD1. From germline, CDR1 is MNHNS and CDR2 SASEGT. After removal of 2 bases from V and 10 bases from J, the junction contained 9 bases not matched to a gene. This CDR3 is 15 amino acids long. The CDR3 region has the DNA TGTGCCAGCAGTGAATCAGGACAGGGGCTCGGAGAGCAGTTCTTC. Encoded protein: CASSESGQGLGEQFF.

The table lists this clonotype with many counts. This sequence joins TRBV18 and TRBJ1-1; tentative D call: TRBD1 (6 bases). The CDR3 spans 15 residues. Trimming stripped 3 bases from V and 0 bases from J, with 11 bases between. CDR1 is KGHSH, CDR2 LQKENI, per germline. The CDR3 nucleotides read TGTGCCAGCTCACCCGGACAGACCTTGAACACTGAAGCTTTCTTT. Its translation: CASSPGQTLNTEAFF.

This clonotype has a count of ten or more. This chain joins TRBV12-5 and TRBJ2-7; D is ambiguous. Trimming stripped 4 bases from V and 3 bases from J, with 4 bases between. The CDR3 has 11 residues. Germline loops: CDR1 LGHNT, CDR2 FRNRAP. The CDR3 here is CASGSNYEQYF. The CDR3 nucleotides are TGTGCTAGTGGTTCAAACTACGAGCAGTACTTC. Full variable domain (missing parts from reference TRBV12-5 and TRBJ2-7): DARVTQTPRHKVTEMGQEVTMRCQPILGHNTVFWYRQTMMQGLELLAYFRNRAPLDDSGMPKDRFSAEMPDATLATLKIQPSEPRDSAVYFCASGSNYEQYFGPGTRLTVT.

This clonotype was counted many times. The CDR3 is CASSYGGLGSTDTQYF. As DNA, the CDR3 is TGTGCCAGCAGTTACGGCGGACTAGGAAGCACAGATACGCAGTATTTT. The chain joins TRBV12-3 or TRBV12-4 to TRBJ2-3, with 7 bases matching TRBD2. The CDR3 has 16 amino acids. With 4 bases clipped from V and 0 bases from J, the junction kept 7 bases outside the gene matches.